The 5 T cell receptor beta chains given below trace back to one sample, sequenced in a study of blood T cell repertoires in COVID-19. The method was immunoSEQ multiplex PCR; TCRdb's version includes in-frame clones alone and lacks a portion of them. The sample carries 150,000 to 200,000 clones, 90% recorded once. Material: peripheral blood. Receptors originate from a man in his sixties with active or convalescent COVID-19.

The rearrangement joins TRBV6-4 to TRBJ2-3; perhaps TRBD2 as D (6 bases). From germline, CDR1 is MRHNA and CDR2 SNTAGT. V lost 1 base and J 3 bases, leaving 14 bases between the germline ends. This CDR3 spans 16 amino acids. This chain's CDR3 is CASSDYAGPDTDTQYF. The CDR3 nucleotides read TGTGCCAGCAGTGACTACGCGGGACCCGATACAGATACGCAGTATTTT.

The gene calls are TRBV10-3 and TRBJ2-5; 7 nucleotides match TRBD1. The CDR3 spans 13 residues. Germline V lookup: CDR1 ENHRY, CDR2 SYGVKD. Unmatched junction bases numbered 2, after V lost 6 bases and J lost 1 base. Written as DNA, the CDR3 is TGTGCCATCAGCCCAGGGGGCCAAGAGACCCAGTACTTC. It is translated as CAISPGGQETQYF.

The chain has TRBV19 and TRBJ1-5; TRBD1 might be the D (6 bases). This CDR3 is 15 amino acids long. Germline V gene lookup returns CDR1 LNHDA and CDR2 SQIVND (reference sequence). Trimming left V 7 bases short and J 6 bases short, with 19 bases between. CDR3 region: CASKDPGGSGQPQHF. CDR3 bases: TGTGCCAGTAAGGACCCGGGGGGCTCTGGTCAGCCCCAGCATTTT.

The chain recombines TRBV10-3 with TRBJ1-6; D is unresolved. This CDR3 region has 14 residues. The germline CDR1 and CDR2 sequences are ENHRY and SYGVKD. V lost 5 bases and J 8 bases, leaving 13 bases between the germline ends. This chain's CDR3 is CAISTLDSDSPLHF. The CDR3 coding sequence is TGTGCCATCAGTACCCTCGATTCGGATTCACCCCTCCACTTT.

V gene TRBV6-1 combines with J gene TRBJ2-3, with D possibly matching TRBD2 (5 bases). Germline loops: CDR1 MNHNS, CDR2 SASEGT. Trimming pared 4 bases from V and 1 base from J, leaving 21 bases between. This CDR3 region has 18 residues. The CDR3 spells CASSATLGVKARTDTQYF. Written as DNA, the CDR3 is TGTGCCAGCAGTGCCACCCTCGGGGTCAAAGCCCGCACAGATACGCAGTATTTT.